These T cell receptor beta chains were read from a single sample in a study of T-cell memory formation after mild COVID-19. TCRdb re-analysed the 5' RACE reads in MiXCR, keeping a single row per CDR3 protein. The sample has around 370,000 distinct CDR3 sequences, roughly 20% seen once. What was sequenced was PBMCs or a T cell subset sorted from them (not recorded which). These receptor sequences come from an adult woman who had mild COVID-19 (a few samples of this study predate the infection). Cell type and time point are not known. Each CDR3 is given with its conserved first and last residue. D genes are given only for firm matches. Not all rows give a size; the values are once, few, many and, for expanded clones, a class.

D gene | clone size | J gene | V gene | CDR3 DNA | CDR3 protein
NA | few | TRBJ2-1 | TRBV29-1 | TGCAGCGTTGCCAATGAGCAGTTCTTC | CSVANEQFF
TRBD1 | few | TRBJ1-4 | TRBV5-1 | TGCGCCAGCAGCTTGACAGGGGGCAATGCTGAAAAACTGTTTTTT | CASSLTGGNAEKLFF
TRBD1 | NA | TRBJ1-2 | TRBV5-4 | TGTGCCAGCAGCTTGGCAGGGGGTCGGCCTATCGGCTACACCTTC | CASSLAGGRPIGYTF
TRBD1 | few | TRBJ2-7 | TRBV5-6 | TGTGCCAGCAGCCTGCGGACAGGAAAGCAGTACTTC | CASSLRTGKQYF
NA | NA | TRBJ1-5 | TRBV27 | TGTGCCAGCGGATTAGCGACTCCGGGTCAAAGCAATCAGCCCCAGCATTTT | CASGLATPGQSNQPQHF
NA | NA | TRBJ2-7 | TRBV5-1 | TGCGCCAGCAGCTTAACAGGGCTTTTCGGCTACGAGCAGTACTTC | CASSLTGLFGYEQYF
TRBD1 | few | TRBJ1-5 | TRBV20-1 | TGCAGTGCTATCGACAGGGGCAATCAGCCCCAGCATTTT | CSAIDRGNQPQHF
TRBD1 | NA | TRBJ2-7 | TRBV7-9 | TGTGCCAGCAGCTTCACCCCAGGGGGCTACGAGCAGTACTTC | CASSFTPGGYEQYF
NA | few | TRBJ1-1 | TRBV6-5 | TGTGCCAGCAGTCGACCGCTTGACAGGAAGGCTTTCTTT | CASSRPLDRKAFF
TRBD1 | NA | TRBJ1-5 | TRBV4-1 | TGCGCCAGCAGCCCCGGACAGGGAACCAATCAGCCCCAGCATTTT | CASSPGQGTNQPQHF
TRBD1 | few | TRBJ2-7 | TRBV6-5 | TGTGCCAGCAGGGACCGGGACAGGGCTGGGGAGCAGTACTTC | CASRDRDRAGEQYF
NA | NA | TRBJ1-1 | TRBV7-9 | TGTGCCAGCACCTCTCAAGGGCGGATGAACACTGAAGCTTTCTTT | CASTSQGRMNTEAFF
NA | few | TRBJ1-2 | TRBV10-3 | TGTGCCATCACCCCCGGCGGTGGCTACACCTTC | CAITPGGGYTF
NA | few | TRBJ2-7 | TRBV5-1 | TGCGCCAGCAGCAGGAGACCAGGGGAGGGCTCCTACGAGCAGTACTTC | CASSRRPGEGSYEQYF
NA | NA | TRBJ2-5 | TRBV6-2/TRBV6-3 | TGTGCCAGCAGTTACCCAGAGACCCAGTACTTC | CASSYPETQYF
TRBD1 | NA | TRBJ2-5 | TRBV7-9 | TGTGCCAGCAGGACACAGGGGGCAGAGGAGACCCAGTACTTC | CASRTQGAEETQYF
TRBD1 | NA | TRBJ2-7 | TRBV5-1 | TGCGCCAGCAGCTTCGCTCGGGACAGCCCCTACGAGCAGTACTTC | CASSFARDSPYEQYF
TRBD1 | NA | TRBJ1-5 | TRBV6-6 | TGTGCCGGGGGACAGGGGAATCAGCCCCAGCATTTT | CAGGQGNQPQHF
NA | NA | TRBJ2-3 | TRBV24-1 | TGTGCCACCAGTGATGGGGCAGATACGCAGTATTTT | CATSDGADTQYF
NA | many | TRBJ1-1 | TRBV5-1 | TGCGCCAGCAGCTTAATGGGGAACACTGAAGCTTTCTTT | CASSLMGNTEAFF
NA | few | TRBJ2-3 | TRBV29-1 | TGCAGCGTTGGCTGGGCCCAAAACACAGATACGCAGTATTTT | CSVGWAQNTDTQYF
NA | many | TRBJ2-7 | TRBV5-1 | TGCGCCAGCAGCTTGGACGTCTACGAGCAGTACTTC | CASSLDVYEQYF
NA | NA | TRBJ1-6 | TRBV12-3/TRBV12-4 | TGTGCCAGCAGCCTATCTAATTCACCCCTCCACTTT | CASSLSNSPLHF
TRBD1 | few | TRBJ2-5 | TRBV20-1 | TGCAGTGGATTTGTTCCCACAGGGGGCGAAGAGACCCAGTACTTC | CSGFVPTGGEETQYF
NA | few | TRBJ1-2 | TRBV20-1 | TGCAGTGCTGAAACCGGGCCTCACTATGGCTACACCTTC | CSAETGPHYGYTF
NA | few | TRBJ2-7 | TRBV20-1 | TGCAGTGCTGCCAATGGTTGGCCGTTGTACGAGCAGTACTTC | CSAANGWPLYEQYF
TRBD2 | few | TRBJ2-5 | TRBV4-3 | TGCGCCAGCAGCCAGGAGGGTTATGGCGGGAGGGTTGGTTTGGGTCAGACCCAGTACTTC | CASSQEGYGGRVGLGQTQYF
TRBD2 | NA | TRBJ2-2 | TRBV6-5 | TGTGCCAGCAGTTATTCATGGACTAGCGCGAACACCGGGGAGCTGTTTTTT | CASSYSWTSANTGELFF
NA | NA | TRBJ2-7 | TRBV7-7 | TGTGCTAGCAGCTCTAAGGGTGTTCCTACGACTAGTTCGACCTACGAGCAGTACTTC | CASSSKGVPTTSSTYEQYF
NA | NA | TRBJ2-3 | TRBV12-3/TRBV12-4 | TGTGCCAGCAGTCTGGGTCATACGCAGTATTTT | CASSLGHTQYF
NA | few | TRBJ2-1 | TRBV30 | TGTGCCTGGAGTCTACCCAATGAGCAGTTCTTC | CAWSLPNEQFF
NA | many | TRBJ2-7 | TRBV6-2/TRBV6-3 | TGTGCCAGCAGTCCAGGAATCTACGAGCAGTACTTC | CASSPGIYEQYF
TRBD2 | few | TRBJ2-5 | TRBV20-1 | TGCAGTGCTAGAGATCCGATAGCGGGAGTGGAGACCCAGTACTTC | CSARDPIAGVETQYF
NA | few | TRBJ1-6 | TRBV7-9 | TGTGCCAGCAGCCCCACCTCCGGGGTGAGTTCACCCCTCCACTTT | CASSPTSGVSSPLHF
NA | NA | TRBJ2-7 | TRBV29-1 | TGCAGCGTTGAAGGCAGCTCCTACGAGCAGTACTTC | CSVEGSSYEQYF
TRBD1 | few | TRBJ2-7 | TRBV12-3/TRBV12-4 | TGTGCCAGCAGTCCGCCTGGGACAGGGGGCAACCACGAGCAGTACTTC | CASSPPGTGGNHEQYF
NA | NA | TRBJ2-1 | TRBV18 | TGTGCCAGCTCACCCTTGGGACCTACCGAGGAGCAGTTCTTC | CASSPLGPTEEQFF
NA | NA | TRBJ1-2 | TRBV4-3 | TGCGCCAGCAGCCACCCCGGGACTCAGGGCTACACCTTC | CASSHPGTQGYTF
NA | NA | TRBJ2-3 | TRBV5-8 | TGTGCCATCTCCCTGGACAGAAGCACAGATACGCAGTATTTT | CAISLDRSTDTQYF
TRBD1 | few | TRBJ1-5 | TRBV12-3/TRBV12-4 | TGTGCCAGCAGCCAACAGGGGTATCAGCCCCAGCATTTT | CASSQQGYQPQHF
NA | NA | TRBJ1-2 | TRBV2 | TGTGCCAGCAGTGATGGGAGGACAGATTATGGCTACACCTTC | CASSDGRTDYGYTF